The 13 T cell receptor beta chains presented below share a single source sample, sequenced in a study of T cell repertoires in ileal Crohn's disease. The table came from immunoSEQ multiplex PCR; TCRdb's copy has only in-frame clones and leaves some out. The sample carries approximately 6,300 clones, about four fifths recorded once. Sequencing was done on a sample of ileal tissue. Source of these receptors: an adult with Crohn's disease.

The rearrangement uses TRBV5-6 and TRBJ1-5; possible D gene TRBD1, 5 bases. Per germline, CDR1 SGHDT and CDR2 YYEEEE. V lost 4 bases to trimming and J lost 0 bases, with 11 bases between them. The CDR3 loop spans 15 amino acids. The DNA of the CDR3 is TGTGCCAGCAGCAGGCAGGGTTATAGCAATCAGCCCCAGCATTTT. This gives the protein CASSRQGYSNQPQHF.

This clone was picked up one time. This chain uses TRBV5-4 with TRBJ2-7; 13 bases line up with TRBD2. Looked up from germline, CDR1 is SGHNT and CDR2 is YYREEE (reference sequence). V lost 4 bases, J lost 3 bases, and 7 bases stayed unmatched. There are 16 residues in the CDR3. Here the CDR3 reads CASSAWTSGSSYEQYF. CDR3 in DNA: TGTGCCAGCAGCGCCTGGACTAGCGGGAGTAGCTACGAGCAGTACTTC.

The chain couples TRBV7-9 to TRBJ1-4, with 8 bases matching TRBD1. The CDR3 has 15 amino acids. In germline, CDR1 is SEHNR, CDR2 FQNEAQ (reference sequence). Germline trimming cut 1 base from V and 4 bases from J; bases unmatched to any gene: 2. The CDR3 nucleotides are TGTGCCAGCAGCTTAGTCACAGGGGGTAATGAAAAACTGTTTTTT. Translated: CASSLVTGGNEKLFF.

The J gene is TRBJ2-1, the V gene TRBV6-5; 14 bases map to TRBD2. This CDR3 region has 16 residues. The V and J ends lost 1 base and 7 bases, in that order; junction bases with no gene match: 3. Germline V gene lookup returns CDR1 MNHEY and CDR2 SVGAGI. The CDR3 sequence: CASSYYGTSGRNEQFF. CDR3 nucleotide sequence: TGTGCCAGCAGTTACTATGGGACTAGCGGGAGAAATGAGCAGTTCTTC.

This chain uses TRBV7-2 with TRBJ2-7; no firm D call. V was shortened by 1 base and J by 2 bases, with 9 bases between the two germline ends. CDR3 length: 14 residues. Germline CDR1 SGHTA, CDR2 FQGNSA. The CDR3 is CASSLGHLPYEQYF. The CDR3 nucleotides are TGTGCCAGCAGCTTAGGACATCTCCCCTACGAGCAGTACTTC.

V and J are TRBV7-9 and TRBJ1-1; D is possibly TRBD1 (6 bases). Germline CDR1 is SEHNR and CDR2 is FQNEAQ (reference sequence). The CDR3 loop spans 13 amino acids. Trimming took off 5 bases at V and 5 bases at J, with 12 bases between the two ends. The CDR3 sequence: CASSPQGWTEAFF. In nucleotides, the CDR3 is TGTGCCAGCAGCCCACAGGGCTGGACTGAAGCTTTCTTT.

The genes are TRBV7-2 and TRBJ2-7; 10 bases agree with TRBD2. The CDR3 is 16 residues long. Trimming removed 3 bases from V and 5 bases from J; junction bases left unmatched: 10. Germline V gene data show CDR1 as SGHTA and CDR2 as FQGNSA. The CDR3: CASSLPISGRTHEQYF. The CDR3 nucleotides are TGTGCCAGCAGCTTGCCCATTAGCGGGAGGACCCACGAGCAGTACTTC.

The rearrangement uses TRBV7-8 and TRBJ2-7; D may be TRBD1 (5 bases). The CDR3 spans 14 residues. Germline CDR1 is SGHVS and CDR2 is FQNEAQ. Trimming shortened V by 2 bases and J by 3 bases, and 11 bases separated the two germline ends. The CDR3 coding sequence is TGTGCCAGCAGCTTAAAGGCAGGGTTCTACGAGCAGTACTTC. Translation: CASSLKAGFYEQYF.

V is TRBV7-9 and J is TRBJ2-1, with 14 nucleotides matching TRBD2. Germline V CDR1 and CDR2: SEHNR, FQNEAQ (reference sequence). This CDR3 has 16 amino acids. V was clipped by 5 bases and J by 10 bases; unmatched bases: 10. In DNA form, the CDR3 reads TGTGCCAGCAGCCCGCCCGGGACTAGCGGGAGTGGCGAGCAGTTCTTC. Its translation: CASSPPGTSGSGEQFF.

The chain uses TRBV27 and TRBJ2-7; 7 bases line up with TRBD2. V shed 4 bases, J shed 0 bases, and the junction held 15 bases outside the gene matches. The CDR3 extends over 18 amino acids. CDR1 and CDR2 (germline): MNHEY, SMNVEV (reference sequence). CDR3 DNA: TGTGCCAGCAGTTACGTGGGGTCGGGGGGAGGAACCTCCTACGAGCAGTACTTC. It translates to CASSYVGSGGGTSYEQYF.

The genes are TRBV6-5 and TRBJ1-1; weak D call: TRBD1 (6 bases). In germline, CDR1 is MNHEY, CDR2 SVGAGI. V dropped 6 bases and J dropped 0 bases, with 11 bases sitting between them. The CDR3 runs to 14 residues. The CDR3 sequence: CASREDSVNTEAFF. As DNA, the CDR3 is TGTGCCAGCAGAGAGGACAGTGTGAACACTGAAGCTTTCTTT.

This chain uses TRBV6-6 with TRBJ1-1, with 7 bases fitting TRBD1. CDR1 MNHNY and CDR2 SVGAGI come from the germline V gene (reference sequence). Germline trimming cut 6 bases from V and 5 bases from J; bases unmatched to any gene: 6. The CDR3 runs to 13 residues. In DNA form, the CDR3 reads TGTGCCAGCAGCCACAGGGGTGGGACTGAAGCTTTCTTT. Its protein product is CASSHRGGTEAFF.

CDR3 in DNA: TGTGCCAGTAGTCCCTCAGCGGGAGGGCCCTATGAGCAGTTCTTC. It specifies CASSPSAGGPYEQFF. This chain links TRBV19 with TRBJ2-1; TRBD2 matches at 10 bases. The CDR3 runs to 15 residues. V was clipped by 5 bases and J by 8 bases; unmatched bases: 9. Per the germline V gene, CDR1 is LNHDA and CDR2 is SQIVND (reference sequence).